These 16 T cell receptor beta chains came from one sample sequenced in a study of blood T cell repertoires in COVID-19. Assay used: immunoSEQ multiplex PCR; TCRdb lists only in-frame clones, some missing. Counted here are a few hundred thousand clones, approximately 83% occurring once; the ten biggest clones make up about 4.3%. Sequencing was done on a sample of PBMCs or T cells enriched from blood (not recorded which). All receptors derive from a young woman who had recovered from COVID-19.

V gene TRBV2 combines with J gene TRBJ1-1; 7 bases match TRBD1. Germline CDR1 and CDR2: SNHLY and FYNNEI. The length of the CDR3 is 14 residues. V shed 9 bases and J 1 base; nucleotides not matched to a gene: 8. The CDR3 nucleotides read TGTGCCAGGACCGGGACAGCCACGAACACTGAAGCTTTCTTT. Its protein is CARTGTATNTEAFF.

The CDR3 here is CASSHGTGGISYGYTF. As DNA, the CDR3 is TGTGCCAGCAGCCATGGCACAGGGGGTATTTCCTATGGCTACACCTTC. The rearrangement joins TRBV14 to TRBJ1-2; 8 positions agree with TRBD1. The CDR3 loop spans 16 amino acids. V shed 3 bases and J 4 bases; nucleotides not matched to a gene: 10. Per germline, CDR1 SGHDN and CDR2 FVKESK.

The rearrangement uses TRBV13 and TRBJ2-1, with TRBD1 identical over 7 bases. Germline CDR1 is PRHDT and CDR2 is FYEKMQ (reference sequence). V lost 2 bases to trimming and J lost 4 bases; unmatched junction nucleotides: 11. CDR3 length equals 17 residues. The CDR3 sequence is CASSLLDRSTVYNEQFF. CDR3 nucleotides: TGTGCCAGCAGCTTATTGGACAGGTCTACAGTATACAATGAGCAGTTCTTC.

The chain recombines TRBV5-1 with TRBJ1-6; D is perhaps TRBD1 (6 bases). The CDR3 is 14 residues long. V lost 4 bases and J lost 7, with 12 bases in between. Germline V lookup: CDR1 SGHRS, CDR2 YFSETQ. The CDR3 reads CASSPGQRNSPLHF. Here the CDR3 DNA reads TGCGCCAGCAGCCCTGGACAGAGGAATTCACCCCTCCACTTT. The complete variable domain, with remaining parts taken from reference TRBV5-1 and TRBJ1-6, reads KAGVTQTPRYLIKTRGQQVTLSCSPISGHRSVSWYQQTPGQGLQFLFEYFSETQRNKGNFPGRFSGRQFSNSRSEMNVSTLELGDSALYLCASSPGQRNSPLHFGNGTRLTVT.

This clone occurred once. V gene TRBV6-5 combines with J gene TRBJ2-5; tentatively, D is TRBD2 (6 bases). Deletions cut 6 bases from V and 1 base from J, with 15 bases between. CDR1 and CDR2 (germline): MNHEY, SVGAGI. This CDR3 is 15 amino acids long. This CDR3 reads CASSRWRGLQETQYF. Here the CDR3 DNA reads TGTGCCAGCAGCCGCTGGAGGGGACTCCAAGAGACCCAGTACTTC.

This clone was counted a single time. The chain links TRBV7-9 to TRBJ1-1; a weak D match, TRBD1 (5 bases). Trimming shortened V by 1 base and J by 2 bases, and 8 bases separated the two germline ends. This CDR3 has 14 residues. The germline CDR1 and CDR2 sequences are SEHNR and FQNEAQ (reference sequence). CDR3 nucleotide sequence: TGTGCCAGCAGCTTAGACCAGGGAAACACTGAAGCTTTCTTT. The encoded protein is CASSLDQGNTEAFF.

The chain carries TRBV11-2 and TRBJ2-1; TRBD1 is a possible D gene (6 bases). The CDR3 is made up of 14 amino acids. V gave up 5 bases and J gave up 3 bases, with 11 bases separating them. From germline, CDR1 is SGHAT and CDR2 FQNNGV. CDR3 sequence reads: CASSPGHFYNEQFF. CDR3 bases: TGTGCCAGCAGCCCGGGACACTTCTACAATGAGCAGTTCTTC.

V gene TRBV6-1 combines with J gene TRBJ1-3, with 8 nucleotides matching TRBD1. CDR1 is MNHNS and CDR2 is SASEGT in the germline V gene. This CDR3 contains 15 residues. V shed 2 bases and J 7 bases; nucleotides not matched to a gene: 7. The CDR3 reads CASSETRTGRNTIYF. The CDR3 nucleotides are TGTGCCAGCAGTGAAACACGGACAGGGAGGAACACCATATATTTT.

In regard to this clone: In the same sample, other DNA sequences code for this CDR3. DNA of the CDR3: TGCGCCAGCAGCTTGGGGGCCGGCACTGAAGCTTTCTTT. Its translation is CASSLGAGTEAFF. This chain uses TRBV5-1 with TRBJ1-1; D remains ambiguous. Germline CDR1 is SGHRS and CDR2 is YFSETQ. V was trimmed by 0 bases and J by 4 bases, leaving 7 bases between them. CDR3 length: 13 amino acids.

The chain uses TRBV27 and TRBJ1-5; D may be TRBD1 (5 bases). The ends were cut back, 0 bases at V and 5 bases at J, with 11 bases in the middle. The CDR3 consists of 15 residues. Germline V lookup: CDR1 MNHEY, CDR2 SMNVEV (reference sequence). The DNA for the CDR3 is TGTGCCAGCAGTTTATCCCGCGGGGGATATCAGCCCCAGCATTTT. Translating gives CASSLSRGGYQPQHF.

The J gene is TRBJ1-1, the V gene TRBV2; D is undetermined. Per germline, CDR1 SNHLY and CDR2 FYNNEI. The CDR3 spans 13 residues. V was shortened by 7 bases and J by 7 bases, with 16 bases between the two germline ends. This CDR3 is CASNTKPLLEAFF. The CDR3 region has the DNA TGTGCCAGCAATACGAAGCCCCTCCTTGAAGCTTTCTTT.

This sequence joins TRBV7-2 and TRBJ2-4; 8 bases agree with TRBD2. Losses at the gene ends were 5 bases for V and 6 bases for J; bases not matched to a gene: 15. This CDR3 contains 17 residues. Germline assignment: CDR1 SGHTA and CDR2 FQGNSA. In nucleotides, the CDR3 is TGTGCCAGCAGCCCCCTAGCGTCGCCGAGCGGGGGAAACATTCAGTACTTC. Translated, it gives CASSPLASPSGGNIQYF.

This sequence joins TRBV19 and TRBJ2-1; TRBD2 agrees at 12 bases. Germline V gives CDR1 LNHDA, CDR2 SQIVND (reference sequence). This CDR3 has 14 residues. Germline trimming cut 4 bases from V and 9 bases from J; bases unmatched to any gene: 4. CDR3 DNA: TGTGCCAGTAGTAGGACTAGCGGGGTGGTTGAGCAGTTCTTC. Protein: CASSRTSGVVEQFF.

The CDR3 DNA follows: TGTGCCAGCAGCGTGGGGGGATTTAGCTCTGGAAACACCATATATTTT. Its protein product is CASSVGGFSSGNTIYF. The chain is built from TRBV9 and TRBJ1-3; D is possibly TRBD1 (5 bases). Looked up from germline, CDR1 is SGDLS and CDR2 is YYNGEE. There are 16 residues in the CDR3. The V and J ends lost 2 bases and 0 bases respectively, with 12 bases between them.

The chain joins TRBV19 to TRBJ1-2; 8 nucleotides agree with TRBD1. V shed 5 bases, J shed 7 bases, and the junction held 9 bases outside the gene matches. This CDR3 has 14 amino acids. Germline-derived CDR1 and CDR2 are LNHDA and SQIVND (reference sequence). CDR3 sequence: CASSALQGAGGYTF. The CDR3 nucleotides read TGTGCCAGTAGTGCCCTTCAGGGGGCAGGTGGCTACACCTTC. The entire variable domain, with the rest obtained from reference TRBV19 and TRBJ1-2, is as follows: DGGITQSPKYLFRKEGQNVTLSCEQNLNHDAMYWYRQDPGQGLRLIYYSQIVNDFQKGDIAEGYSVSREKKESFPLTVTSAQKNPTAFYLCASSALQGAGGYTFGSGTRLTVV.

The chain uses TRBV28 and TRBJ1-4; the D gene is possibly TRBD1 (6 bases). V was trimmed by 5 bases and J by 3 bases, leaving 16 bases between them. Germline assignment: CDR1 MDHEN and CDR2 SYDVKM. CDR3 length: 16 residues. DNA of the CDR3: TGTGCCAGCAGTATCACAGGGAGGGGGGCTAATGAAAAACTGTTTTTT. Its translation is CASSITGRGANEKLFF. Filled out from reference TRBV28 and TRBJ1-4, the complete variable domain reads DVKVTQSSRYLVKRTGEKVFLECVQDMDHENMFWYRQDPGLGLRLIYFSYDVKMKEKGDIPEGYSVSREKKERFSLILESASTNQTSMYLCASSITGRGANEKLFFGSGTQLSVL.